The 30 T cell receptor beta chains in this list originate from one sample, sequenced in a study of blood T cell repertoires in COVID-19. The assay was immunoSEQ multiplex PCR, and TCRdb's table has in-frame clones only and misses some. The sample contains roughly 150,000 clones, approximately 80% of which appear only once. Sequenced sample: PBMCs or T cells enriched from blood (not recorded which). These receptor sequences come from a man aged 35 to 55 who had recovered from COVID-19.

The genes are TRBV18 and TRBJ2-2; tentatively, D is TRBD1 (6 bases). CDR3 length: 16 residues. The V end lost 1 base, the J end lost 3 bases, and 12 bases lay between the germline ends. The germline V gene encodes CDR1 KGHSH and CDR2 LQKENI. The CDR3 DNA is TGTGCCAGCTCACCACTGACAGGCTTGGACACCGGGGAGCTGTTTTTT. This encodes CASSPLTGLDTGELFF.

The rearrangement links TRBV3-1 (or the pseudogene TRBV3-2) to TRBJ1-2, with TRBD1 identical over 8 bases. The CDR3 spans 15 residues. Germline CDR1 LGHDT, CDR2 YNNKEL (reference sequence). V trimming: 4 bases; J trimming: 4 bases; junction bases outside the gene matches: 8. The CDR3 DNA reads TGTGCCAGCAGCCCGCGGGACAGGAATTCCTATGGCTACACCTTC. It yields the protein CASSPRDRNSYGYTF.

The J gene is TRBJ1-6, the V gene TRBV7-9; 7 positions agree with TRBD1. V shed 5 bases, J shed 10 bases, and the junction held 8 bases outside the gene matches. Germline CDR1 reads SEHNR; CDR2 reads FQNEAQ (reference sequence). This CDR3 contains 14 residues. The CDR3 DNA reads as TGTGCCAGCAGCCCGGGACAGACCCGATCACCCCTCCACTTT. This encodes CASSPGQTRSPLHF.

The chain is built from TRBV7-9 and TRBJ1-1, with 7 bases that match TRBD1. This CDR3 has 12 residues. Germline trimming cut 9 bases from V and 4 bases from J; bases unmatched to any gene: 5. Germline V gene sequence: CDR1 SEHNR, CDR2 FQNEAQ (reference sequence). DNA for the CDR3: TGTGCCAGTGCAAGGGGGCTCACTGAAGCTTTCTTT. The encoded protein is CASARGLTEAFF. Together with reference TRBV7-9 and TRBJ1-1, the CDR3 gives the full variable domain: DTGVSQNPRHKITKRGQNVTFRCDPISEHNRLYWYRQTLGQGPEFLTYFQNEAQLEKSRLLSDRFSAERPKGSFSTLEIQRTEQGDSAMYLCASARGLTEAFFGQGTRLTVV.

The CDR3 bases are TGTGCCAGCAGCCGTCGTACGGGCTCCTACAATGAGCAGTTCTTC. Residues: CASSRRTGSYNEQFF. The chain has TRBV6-5 and TRBJ2-1; D remains ambiguous. The CDR3 totals 15 residues. V was cut by 6 bases and J by 0 bases, with 12 bases left in between. Germline CDR1 is MNHEY and CDR2 is SVGAGI.

The genes are TRBV29-1 and TRBJ2-3; no clear D gene. The CDR3 length is 13 residues. V lost 3 bases and J 5 bases, leaving 12 bases between the germline ends. Germline V gene sequence: CDR1 SQVTM, CDR2 ANQGSEA. CDR3: CSVDSPGKDTQYF. Here the CDR3 DNA reads TGCAGCGTTGACTCCCCGGGTAAAGATACGCAGTATTTT.

The CDR3 loop is CASSRQAEETQYF. The CDR3 bases are TGTGCCAGCTCCCGCCAAGCGGAAGAGACCCAGTACTTC. This chain uses TRBV18 with TRBJ2-5; maybe TRBD2 (5 bases). Germline assignment: CDR1 KGHSH and CDR2 LQKENI. CDR3 size: 13 residues. The V end was cut by 6 bases, the J end by 3 bases, with 11 bases between. Together with reference TRBV18 and TRBJ2-5, the CDR3 gives the full variable domain: NAGVMQNPRHLVRRRGQEARLRCSPMKGHSHVYWYRQLPEEGLKFMVYLQKENIIDESGMPKERFSAEFPKEGPSILRIQQVVRGDSAAYFCASSRQAEETQYFGPGTRLLVL.

The chain carries TRBV10-3 and TRBJ1-5, with a weak D call TRBD1 (5 bases). CDR3 length: 15 amino acids. V was trimmed by 6 bases and J by 8 bases, leaving 20 bases between them. Germline V CDR1 and CDR2: ENHRY, SYGVKD. DNA for the CDR3: TGTGCCATCAGCGAGAGGGGTGGAGCAAGGGAGCCCCAGCATTTT. It specifies CAISERGGAREPQHF.

This clone has just one count. V and J are TRBV9 and TRBJ2-1, with D perhaps TRBD2 (5 bases). The germline V gene encodes CDR1 SGDLS and CDR2 YYNGEE. There are 15 residues in the CDR3. V lost 3 bases to trimming and J lost 8 bases, with 18 bases between them. In nucleotides, the CDR3 is TGTGCCAGCAGCGAAACCGGGAATTTGGCGGATGAGCAGTTCTTC. This codes for CASSETGNLADEQFF.

The V call is TRBV7-3, the J call TRBJ2-3; 8 nucleotides line up with TRBD2. With V trimmed by 4 bases and J by 7 bases, 13 bases remained unmatched. Germline V gene data show CDR1 as SGHTA and CDR2 as FQGTGA. The length of the CDR3 is 16 residues. The CDR3: CASSSRLAGGGYTQYF. In DNA, the CDR3 is TGTGCCAGCAGCTCCCGTCTGGCGGGGGGCGGGTATACGCAGTATTTT.

V and J are TRBV5-1 and TRBJ2-3; TRBD2 matches at 9 bases. With V trimmed by 1 base and J by 4 bases, 1 base remained unmatched. This CDR3 comprises 14 residues. CDR1 and CDR2 (germline): SGHRS, YFSETQ. The CDR3 sequence is CASSLLAGSDTQYF. The CDR3 nucleotides are TGCGCCAGCAGCTTGCTAGCGGGGTCAGATACGCAGTATTTT.

V gene TRBV21-1 combines with J gene TRBJ2-7; TRBD1 is the table's D call and was not checked against the DNA. TRBV21-1 is deemed a pseudogene. CDR3 length: 12 amino acids. CDR3 sequence reads: CASVPQKYEQYV. CDR3 bases: TGTGCCAGCGTCCCCCAGAAGTACGAGCAGTACGTC.

This clone has only a few counts. The CDR3 sequence: CASKGNDPYYGYTF. The CDR3 DNA is TGCGCCAGCAAGGGGAACGACCCCTACTATGGCTACACCTTC. The chain recombines TRBV10-2 with TRBJ1-2; weak D call: TRBD1 (5 bases). CDR1 is WSHSY, CDR2 SAAADI, per germline. The CDR3 sequence is 14 residues long. Trimming pared 7 bases from V and 3 bases from J, leaving 15 bases between.

The count of this clone is one. The V gene is TRBV5-5, the J gene TRBJ2-1; D is undetermined. The CDR3 sequence is 16 residues long. V was pared by 1 base and J by 4 bases, with 15 bases between. Germline CDR1 SGHKS, CDR2 YYEKEE (reference sequence). The CDR3 DNA reads as TGTGCCAGCAGCTTGTCTGACGACTCTGGTTACAATGAGCAGTTCTTC. Translated, it gives CASSLSDDSGYNEQFF.

The chain recombines TRBV11-2 with TRBJ2-1, with D unclear. Trimming cost V 6 bases and J 6 bases, with 15 bases left between them. This CDR3 comprises 14 residues. Germline V lookup: CDR1 SGHAT, CDR2 FQNNGV. In DNA form, the CDR3 reads TGTGCCAGCAGTTTGACTTTCCCCTCCAATGAGCAGTTCTTC. Translated, it gives CASSLTFPSNEQFF.

This clone was picked up a small number of times. The chain employs TRBV6-5 and TRBJ2-4; the match to TRBD2 covers 9 bases. The CDR3 sequence is 14 residues long. Germline V lookup: CDR1 MNHEY, CDR2 SVGAGI. The trim removed 7 bases at V and 7 bases at J, leaving 8 bases unmatched. CDR3 residues: CASTERGAGNIQYF. In DNA, the CDR3 is TGTGCCAGCACGGAGCGGGGGGCAGGGAACATTCAGTACTTC.

The CDR3 region has the DNA TGTGCCAGCAGCTCACGATCCGTAGGGGTGACTAATGAAAAACTGTTTTTT. Residues: CASSSRSVGVTNEKLFF. The chain is built from TRBV11-2 and TRBJ1-4; D may be TRBD1 (5 bases). Trimming removed 4 bases from V and 2 bases from J, with 17 bases in between. From germline, CDR1 is SGHAT and CDR2 FQNNGV. This CDR3 comprises 17 residues. Drawing the rest from reference TRBV11-2 and TRBJ1-4, the complete variable domain is EAGVAQSPRYKIIEKRQSVAFWCNPISGHATLYWYQQILGQGPKLLIQFQNNGVVDDSQLPKDRFSAERLKGVDSTLKIQPAKLEDSAVYLCASSSRSVGVTNEKLFFGSGTQLSVL.

This sequence joins TRBV6-2 or TRBV6-3 and TRBJ2-5; 10 bases map to TRBD2. V lost 0 bases, J lost 9 bases, and 7 bases stayed unmatched. Germline-derived CDR1 and CDR2 are MNHEY and SVGEGT. The CDR3 is made up of 15 amino acids. In nucleotides, the CDR3 is TGTGCCAGCAGTTACTCGTACCCGGGGACTAGCGCCCAGTACTTC. Protein product: CASSYSYPGTSAQYF.

In the case of this clone: The junction departs from germline at one end; a sequencing error may be responsible. This chain connects TRBV6-5 to TRBJ2-3; D perhaps matches TRBD2 (7 bases). The germline V gene has CDR1 MNHEY and CDR2 SVGAGI. The CDR3 is 12 amino acids. CDR3 nucleotide sequence: TGTGCCAGCAGTTACGATGGCGGGGGCGCTGATTTT. It translates to CASSYDGGGADF.

The J gene is TRBJ1-1, the V gene TRBV9; 7 bases fit TRBD1. The V segment lost 4 bases and the J segment 9 bases; nucleotides outside the gene matches: 9. Germline lookup yields CDR1 SGDLS and CDR2 YYNGEE. The CDR3 has 13 residues. CDR3 sequence (DNA): TGTGCCAGCAGCCCCGACCCGGGACAGCAAGCTTTCTTT. This codes for CASSPDPGQQAFF.

The sample holds a few counts of this clone. The J gene is TRBJ1-2, the V gene TRBV9, with TRBD1 matching 11 bases. Germline loops: CDR1 SGDLS, CDR2 YYNGEE. The CDR3 length is 16 residues. Losses at the gene ends were 4 bases for V and 4 bases for J; bases not matched to a gene: 9. The CDR3, as DNA: TGTGCCAGCAGCTTGGGACAGGGGGGCTTCCCCTATGGCTACACCTTC. Protein product: CASSLGQGGFPYGYTF.

The gene calls are TRBV10-2 and TRBJ2-5, with 8 nucleotides matching TRBD2. The germline V gene encodes CDR1 WSHSY and CDR2 SAAADI. The trim removed 4 bases at V and 2 bases at J, leaving 3 bases unmatched. This CDR3 has 14 residues. The CDR3 nucleotides are TGCGCCAGCAGTGTTCGCGGGGGGCAAGAGACCCAGTACTTC. Its protein product is CASSVRGGQETQYF.

This clone was observed a few times. The chain has TRBV5-6 and TRBJ1-1; D might be TRBD1 (6 bases). Trimming took off 4 bases at V and 1 base at J, with 17 bases between the two ends. This CDR3 region has 16 residues. Germline CDR1 reads SGHDT; CDR2 reads YYEEEE. CDR3 sequence (DNA): TGTGCCAGCAGCCCATCCTGGACAGCTTCGAACACTGAAGCTTTCTTT. Its protein is CASSPSWTASNTEAFF. The full variable domain, its missing parts supplied by reference TRBV5-6 and TRBJ1-1, is DAGVTQSPTHLIKTRGQQVTLRCSPKSGHDTVSWYQQALGQGPQFIFQYYEEEERQRGNFPDRFSGHQFPNYSSELNVNALLLGDSALYLCASSPSWTASNTEAFFGQGTRLTVV.

DNA for the CDR3: TGTGCCAGCAGCGTAGTACAGGGCAAGAACACCGGGGAGCTGTTTTTT. Its protein is CASSVVQGKNTGELFF. This chain uses TRBV9 with TRBJ2-2, with D possibly TRBD1 on 6 matching bases. This CDR3 comprises 16 residues. The V end lost 0 bases, the J end lost 1 base, and 10 bases lay between the germline ends. Germline V lookup: CDR1 SGDLS, CDR2 YYNGEE.

J is TRBJ2-3 and V is TRBV7-8, with 8 bases matching TRBD2. The trim removed 6 bases at V and 1 base at J, leaving 3 bases unmatched. Looked up from germline, CDR1 is SGHVS and CDR2 is FQNEAQ. The length of the CDR3 is 14 residues. The CDR3 loop reads CASRVRGGTDTQYF. In DNA form, the CDR3 reads TGTGCCAGCAGGGTGCGGGGGGGCACAGATACGCAGTATTTT.

Only a few counts were recorded for this clone. The chain carries TRBV7-6 and TRBJ1-2; D ambiguous. The length of the CDR3 is 13 residues. Germline V gene lookup returns CDR1 SGHVS and CDR2 FNYEAQ. V lost 5 bases, J lost 7 bases, and 14 bases lay in between. The DNA of the CDR3 is TGTGCCAGCAGCCCCCCCGGGGTATCTGGCTACACCTTC. Protein: CASSPPGVSGYTF.

This clone was picked up one time. This chain joins TRBV10-3 and TRBJ2-5, with 8 positions matching TRBD2. Per the germline V gene, CDR1 is ENHRY and CDR2 is SYGVKD. Losses at the gene ends were 8 bases for V and 2 bases for J; bases not matched to a gene: 13. The CDR3 totals 16 residues. CDR3 protein: CAICGGGGGGQETQYF. CDR3 DNA: TGTGCCATCTGTGGGGGCGGGGGCGGGGGGCAAGAGACCCAGTACTTC.

The V call is TRBV14, the J call TRBJ2-2, with TRBD2 identical over 7 bases. Unmatched junction bases numbered 3, after V lost 6 bases and J lost 5 bases. Germline-derived CDR1 and CDR2 are SGHDN and FVKESK. The CDR3 is made up of 13 amino acids. CDR3 bases: TGTGCCAGCAGTCGGACTAGTACCGGGGAGCTGTTTTTT. Translation gives CASSRTSTGELFF.

The gene calls are TRBV30 and TRBJ1-1, with 12 positions matching TRBD1. V was clipped by 1 base and J by 9 bases; unmatched bases: 6. CDR3 length: 14 residues. The germline CDR1 and CDR2 sequences are GTSNPN and SVGIG (reference sequence). The CDR3 spells CAWSEGQGASKAFF. The CDR3 DNA is TGTGCCTGGAGTGAGGGACAGGGGGCGAGCAAAGCTTTCTTT.

The rearrangement uses TRBV11-2 and TRBJ1-2; no clear D. V was pared by 6 bases and J by 8 bases, with 10 bases between. The CDR3 has 11 residues. CDR1 and CDR2 (germline): SGHAT, FQNNGV. The CDR3 spells CASSFSQGYTF. The CDR3 nucleotides are TGTGCCAGCAGTTTTAGCCAGGGCTACACCTTC.